Below are 24 T cell receptor beta chains sequenced from a single sample in a study of T cells in tuberculosis. Produced via immunoSEQ multiplex PCR; TCRdb's table is partial and in-frame only. The table includes under 35,000 clones, roughly 94% detected once. The sequenced sample consisted of PBMCs. These receptors were obtained from a donor between 10 and 35 years old with latent tuberculosis or without tuberculosis infection.

The chain has TRBV16 and TRBJ2-7, with 14 nucleotides matching TRBD2. Germline V CDR1 and CDR2: KGHSY, FQNENV. The CDR3 sequence is 15 residues long. Trimming cost V 3 bases and J 6 bases; bases outside gene matches: 4. CDR3 amino acids: CASSHGLAGGGEQYF. The CDR3 DNA follows: TGTGCCAGCAGCCATGGACTAGCGGGAGGAGGCGAGCAGTACTTC.

This clone is a singleton in its sample. The rearrangement links TRBV9 to TRBJ2-7; 12 bases are a match to TRBD2. Trimming removed 4 bases from V and 7 bases from J; junction bases left unmatched: 9. There are 15 residues in the CDR3. In germline, CDR1 is SGDLS, CDR2 YYNGEE. CDR3 in amino acids: CASSLGLAGNKEQYF. Written as DNA, the CDR3 is TGTGCCAGCAGCCTTGGACTAGCGGGAAATAAGGAGCAGTACTTC.

The chain combines TRBV7-8 with TRBJ2-1; 11 positions match TRBD1. After removal of 1 base from V and 1 base from J, the junction contained 6 bases not matched to a gene. CDR3 size: 18 residues. Germline V gene data show CDR1 as SGHVS and CDR2 as FQNEAQ. For the CDR3, the DNA is TGTGCCAGCAGCTTAGGGGACAGGGGGTTACCGTCCTACAATGAGCAGTTCTTC. This encodes CASSLGDRGLPSYNEQFF.

The CDR3 DNA follows: TGTGCCAGCAGTGAAAGGTCGGACTACAATGGTCAGTTCTTC. The encoded protein is CASSERSDYNGQFF. The chain carries TRBV6-1 and TRBJ2-1, with D tentatively TRBD2 (6 bases). Per germline, CDR1 MNHNS and CDR2 SASEGT. V lost 2 bases, J lost 13 bases, and 18 bases lay in between. The CDR3 loop spans 14 amino acids.

The chain uses TRBV2 and TRBJ2-1; D is perhaps TRBD2 (6 bases). This CDR3 spans 15 amino acids. Trimming took 4 bases from V and 3 from J, leaving 13 bases between them. CDR1 SNHLY and CDR2 FYNNEI come from the germline V gene. CDR3 sequence: CASSGRLGGYNEQFF. CDR3 nucleotide sequence: TGTGCCAGCAGTGGGAGACTAGGAGGCTACAATGAGCAGTTCTTC.

J is TRBJ2-7 and V is TRBV18, with 7 nucleotides matching TRBD2. From germline, CDR1 is KGHSH and CDR2 LQKENI. Germline trimming cut 0 bases from V and 1 base from J; bases unmatched to any gene: 3. The CDR3 has 15 residues. As DNA, the CDR3 is TGTGCCAGCTCACCACCGACTAGCAGTTCCTACGAGCAGTACTTC. It translates to CASSPPTSSSYEQYF.

This chain joins TRBV28 and TRBJ1-5; 8 bases map to TRBD1. The CDR3 consists of 14 residues. V trimming: 7 bases; J trimming: 5 bases; junction bases outside the gene matches: 7. Germline loops: CDR1 MDHEN, CDR2 SYDVKM. The CDR3 spells CASKGDRNYQPQHF. CDR3 nucleotides: TGTGCCAGCAAAGGGGACAGGAACTATCAGCCCCAGCATTTT.

This clone was detected only a few times. The gene calls are TRBV6-5 and TRBJ1-3; D is uncertain. The CDR3 extends over 15 amino acids. The ends were cut back, 4 bases at V and 4 bases at J, with 14 bases in the middle. The germline V gene encodes CDR1 MNHEY and CDR2 SVGAGI. The CDR3 coding sequence is TGTGCCAGCAGTTCACAGAAATCGATGGGAAACACCATATATTTT. This sequence encodes CASSSQKSMGNTIYF.

V is TRBV2 and J is TRBJ2-3; D remains unclear. The germline V gene encodes CDR1 SNHLY and CDR2 FYNNEI. The CDR3 is 10 residues long. The V and J ends lost 10 bases and 8 bases respectively, with 10 bases between them. The CDR3 is CATQVGTQYF. In DNA, the CDR3 is TGTGCCACCCAAGTCGGTACGCAGTATTTT.

The chain joins TRBV19 to TRBJ1-3, with 9 positions matching TRBD1. This CDR3 is 15 amino acids long. The germline CDR1 and CDR2 sequences are LNHDA and SQIVND (reference sequence). V lost 6 bases to trimming and J lost 2 bases; unmatched junction nucleotides: 5. CDR3 loop: CASRWGQGPGNTIYF. Written as DNA, the CDR3 is TGTGCCAGTAGATGGGGACAGGGACCTGGAAACACCATATATTTT.

The CDR3 loop reads CASSKEGQMAGYTF. CDR3 sequence (DNA): TGTGCCAGCAGCAAAGAGGGGCAAATGGCGGGCTACACCTTC. The V gene is TRBV21-1, the J gene TRBJ1-2; whether TRBD1, the table's D call, matches the DNA was not checked. TRBV21-1 is a pseudogene. This CDR3 contains 14 residues.

The CDR3 is CASSTGVYNEQFF. Here the CDR3 DNA reads TGCGCCAGCAGCACCGGGGTCTACAATGAGCAGTTCTTC. The genes are TRBV4-1 and TRBJ2-1, with a tentative D call TRBD2 (5 bases). Looked up from germline, CDR1 is MGHRA and CDR2 is YSYEKL. The CDR3 is 13 residues long. Deletions cut 5 bases from V and 3 bases from J, with 8 bases between.

The J gene is TRBJ1-4, the V gene TRBV5-1, with D possibly TRBD1 on 5 matching bases. V was cut by 0 bases and J by 4 bases, with 13 bases left in between. The CDR3 contains 16 residues. Germline CDR1 reads SGHRS; CDR2 reads YFSETQ. This CDR3 is CASSLALRQINEKLFF. The CDR3 bases are TGCGCCAGCAGCTTGGCCCTGAGACAGATTAATGAAAAACTGTTTTTT.

The chain joins TRBV30 to TRBJ1-2; the D gene is possibly TRBD1 (5 bases). Germline CDR1 reads GTSNPN; CDR2 reads SVGIG (reference sequence). This CDR3 region has 14 residues. Trimming left V 4 bases short and J 7 bases short, with 19 bases between. CDR3 sequence (DNA): TGTGCCTGGATCCGCGGGGCCGCTAAGCGTGGCTACACCTTC. Protein: CAWIRGAAKRGYTF.

The chain employs TRBV4-1 and TRBJ2-1; TRBD2 aligns across 7 bases. Germline V gene data show CDR1 as MGHRA and CDR2 as YSYEKL. The CDR3 is 18 residues long. With V trimmed by 4 bases and J by 7 bases, 19 bases remained unmatched. The CDR3 nucleotides read TGCGCCAGCAGCCCGAAGCTTATAGCGGGCCTCACCATTAATGAGCAGTTCTTC. Translation gives CASSPKLIAGLTINEQFF.

The chain recombines TRBV28 with TRBJ2-3, with 9 positions matching TRBD2. The CDR3 consists of 15 residues. The V segment lost 4 bases and the J segment 2 bases; nucleotides outside the gene matches: 4. Germline V CDR1 and CDR2: MDHEN, SYDVKM. CDR3 sequence reads: CASSSSGRYTDTQYF. The CDR3 bases are TGTGCCAGCAGTTCAAGCGGGAGGTACACAGATACGCAGTATTTT.

The chain employs TRBV27 and TRBJ2-4; a weak D match, TRBD2 (5 bases). The CDR3 length is 13 residues. The V end was cut by 6 bases, the J end by 7 bases, with 13 bases between. CDR1 and CDR2 (germline): MNHEY, SMNVEV (reference sequence). CDR3 protein: CASRLDPGNIQYF. CDR3 nucleotide sequence: TGTGCCAGCAGGCTCGACCCGGGGAACATTCAGTACTTC.

This sequence joins TRBV29-1 and TRBJ2-1; D not certain. Germline V gives CDR1 SQVTM, CDR2 ANQGSEA. The V end was cut by 0 bases, the J end by 10 bases, with 16 bases between. The CDR3 has 14 residues. The CDR3 protein is CSVEDFPRKEEQFF. As DNA, the CDR3 is TGCAGCGTTGAAGATTTTCCTCGAAAGGAGGAGCAGTTCTTC.

The chain couples TRBV19 to TRBJ2-1; the match to TRBD2 covers 7 bases. From germline, CDR1 is LNHDA and CDR2 SQIVND (reference sequence). J gave up 4 bases and V 6 bases, and 18 bases lay outside the gene matches. The CDR3 spans 18 residues. The CDR3 DNA reads TGTGCCAGTAGCCGTCCTGGCGGCGGCGGGAGCGCTTACAATGAGCAGTTCTTC. Translating it yields CASSRPGGGGSAYNEQFF.

The rearrangement joins TRBV10-3 to TRBJ2-1; 7 bases map to TRBD2. CDR1 is ENHRY and CDR2 is SYGVKD in the germline V gene. This CDR3 region has 14 residues. J lost 0 bases, V lost 11 bases, and 7 bases had no gene match. DNA for the CDR3: TGTGCCTCAGATAGCGGGTCCTCCTACAATGAGCAGTTCTTC. Translated, it gives CASDSGSSYNEQFF.

This clone was detected only a few times. The chain links TRBV6-1 to TRBJ2-3; a possible D gene is TRBD1 (6 bases). V shed 0 bases and J shed 0 bases, with 13 bases lying between them. Germline values: CDR1 MNHNS, CDR2 SASEGT. The CDR3 sequence is 17 residues long. The CDR3 DNA sequence: TGTGCCAGCAGTGAAGCGGTACTGACAGGAAGCACAGATACGCAGTATTTT. Translation: CASSEAVLTGSTDTQYF.

This chain uses TRBV30 with TRBJ2-7, with D hard to call. CDR3 length: 13 residues. Germline V lookup: CDR1 GTSNPN, CDR2 SVGIG (reference sequence). Trimming took 3 bases from V and 5 from J, leaving 14 bases between them. The DNA for the CDR3 is TGTGCCTGGAGAAGATCCCCGAGCGACGAGCAGTACTTC. It is translated as CAWRRSPSDEQYF.

This clone was counted once. The J gene is TRBJ2-1, the V gene TRBV13; D may be TRBD1 (6 bases). Germline CDR1 PRHDT, CDR2 FYEKMQ (reference sequence). The CDR3 sequence is 17 residues long. Trimming stripped 0 bases from V and 2 bases from J, with 14 bases between. The CDR3 reads CASSLGLGGATYNEQFF. CDR3 nucleotides: TGTGCCAGCAGCTTAGGCCTAGGGGGAGCTACCTACAATGAGCAGTTCTTC.

This clone was recorded once. The genes are TRBV2 and TRBJ1-1; 7 bases fit TRBD1. With V trimmed by 9 bases and J by 1 base, 8 bases remained unmatched. This CDR3 is built from 14 residues. Germline values: CDR1 SNHLY, CDR2 FYNNEI. The CDR3 spells CASDRAGGNTEAFF. CDR3 nucleotide sequence: TGTGCCAGTGACCGGGCAGGGGGGAACACTGAAGCTTTCTTT. Using reference TRBV2 and TRBJ1-1 for the parts outside the CDR3, the full variable domain is EPEVTQTPSHQVTQMGQEVILRCVPISNHLYFYWYRQILGQKVEFLVSFYNNEISEKSEIFDDQFSVERPDGSNFTLKIRSTKLEDSAMYFCASDRAGGNTEAFFGQGTRLTVV.